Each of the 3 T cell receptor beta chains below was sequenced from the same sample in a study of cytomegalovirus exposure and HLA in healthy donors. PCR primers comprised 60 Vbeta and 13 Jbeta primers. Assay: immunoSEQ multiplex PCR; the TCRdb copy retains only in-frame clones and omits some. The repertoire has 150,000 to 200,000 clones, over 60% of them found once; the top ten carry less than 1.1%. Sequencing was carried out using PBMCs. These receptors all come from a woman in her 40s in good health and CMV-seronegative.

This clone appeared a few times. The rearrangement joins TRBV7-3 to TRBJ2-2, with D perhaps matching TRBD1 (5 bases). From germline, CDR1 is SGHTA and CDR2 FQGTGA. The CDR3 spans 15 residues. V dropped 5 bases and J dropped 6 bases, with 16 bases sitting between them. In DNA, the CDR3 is TGTGCCAGCAGCAACAGAGCGCAGGGTTCCGGGGAGCTGTTTTTT. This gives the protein CASSNRAQGSGELFF.

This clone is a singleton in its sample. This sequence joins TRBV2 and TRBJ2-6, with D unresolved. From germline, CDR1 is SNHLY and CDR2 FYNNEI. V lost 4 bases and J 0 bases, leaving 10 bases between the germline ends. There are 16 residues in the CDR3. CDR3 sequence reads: CASSGGVSSGANVLTF. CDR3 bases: TGTGCCAGCAGTGGCGGCGTCAGCTCTGGGGCCAACGTCCTGACTTTC.

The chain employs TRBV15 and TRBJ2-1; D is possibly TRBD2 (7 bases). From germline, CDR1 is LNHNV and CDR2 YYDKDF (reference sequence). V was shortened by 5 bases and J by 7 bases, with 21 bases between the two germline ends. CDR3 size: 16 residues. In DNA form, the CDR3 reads TGTGCCACCAGCGGAGGGGGGGGAAAGGCGGAAAATGAGCAGTTCTTC. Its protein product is CATSGGGGKAENEQFF. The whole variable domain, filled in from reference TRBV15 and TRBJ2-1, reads DAMVIQNPRYQVTQFGKPVTLSCSQTLNHNVMYWYQQKSSQAPKLLFHYYDKDFNNEADTPDNFQSRRPNTSFCFLDIRSPGLGDTAMYLCATSGGGGKAENEQFFGPGTRLTVL.